The source of this T cell receptor (beta chain) is a study of beta chain features in type 1 diabetes. The study's findings and limits: All four CD4+ subsets of Type 1 diabetes patients contained TCRB CDR3s that were moderately but significantly shorter.

Points on this clone: The antigen is unknown.

Investigators reverse transcribed all isolated RNA, so they sequenced expressed TCRB transcripts. Sequenced by immunoSEQ multiplex PCR; TCRdb stores in-frame clones only, minus some. The sample carries approximately 250,000 clones, 9.5% to 13% recorded once. Per the germline V gene, CDR1 is SGHTA and CDR2 is FQGTGA. The CDR3 covers 13 residues. Trimming cost V 5 bases and J 15 bases, with 20 bases left between them. The sequenced material came from naive CD4+ T cells from blood. This chain joins TRBV7-3 and TRBJ2-1; D unresolved. The receptor was derived from a man younger than 40 with type 1 diabetes. Written as DNA, the CDR3 is TGTGCCAGCAGCCCAAACACTGACACGCTCCCGTTCTTC. This codes for CASSPNTDTLPFF.